The T cell receptor beta chain described here comes from a study of beta chain features in type 1 diabetes. Of the isolated RNA, all was reverse transcribed, and so the sequenced material was expressed TCRB transcripts. Produced via immunoSEQ multiplex PCR; TCRdb's table is partial and in-frame only. The sample lists approximately 600,000 clones; roughly 12% were seen once. Study conclusions and caveats: Moderate but significant shortening of TCRB CDR3s was recorded in all four CD4+ subsets from Type 1 diabetes patients.

To note about this clone: The antigen is not known.

The origin of this receptor is a man aged 25-40 years with type 1 diabetes. Input material: naive CD4+ T cells from blood.

CDR3 sequence (DNA): TGTGCCAGCAGTTTCCCCAGGGGGAGAGTAAGCAATCAGCCCCAGCATTTT. This codes for CASSFPRGRVSNQPQHF. This sequence joins TRBV28 and TRBJ1-5; 7 bases are shared with TRBD1. V was clipped by 3 bases and J by 1 base; unmatched bases: 9. Looked up from germline, CDR1 is MDHEN and CDR2 is SYDVKM. The CDR3 has 17 amino acids.